This paragraph covers one T cell receptor (beta chain) sequence. What it binds is unknown. This may arise from a read error, as a much more abundant clone is one base away. The data were taken from a study of T cells in Graves' hyperthyroidism and ophthalmopathy. The overall study: Peripheral blood was collected at initial diagnosis, before any treatment.

There were TCR beta CDR3 regions amplified from RNA transcripts. The primer set for the first-round RT-PCR of the TCR CDR3 was HTBI. Via MiXCR, TCRdb re-called the multiplex PCR reads, giving one row per CDR3 protein. The sample records about 720,000 distinct CDR3 sequences, under 20% being singletons. The CDR3 runs 17 residues. Germline CDR1 and CDR2: SNHLY and FYNNEI. Orbital computed tomography and thyroid ultrasound, together with serum TRAb and thyroxine and clinical symptoms, were used for diagnoses. The source of the PBMCs was over 8.5 ml of fresh peripheral blood. The study's findings and limits: Ophthalmopathy could be told apart from stable hyperthyroidism with a 13 V-J model.

This receptor was obtained from a woman aged 45-60 years with Graves' hyperthyroidism that later progressed to Graves' ophthalmopathy. This sequence joins TRBV2 and TRBJ2-5, with 8 bases lining up with TRBD2. The material sequenced was blood. This CDR3 reads CASSEAPSGGIQEAQYF. Written as DNA, the CDR3 is TGTGCCAGCAGTGAAGCCCCCAGCGGGGGAATCCAAGAGGCCCAGTACTTC.